The clone carrying this T cell receptor (beta chain) was counted at least ten times. The V segment lost 2 bases and the J segment 4 bases; nucleotides outside the gene matches: 4. Per germline, CDR1 SGHRS and CDR2 YFSETQ. The CDR3 runs 15 residues. Time point indicated: technical triplicate 1. This record comes from a study of neurological immune-mediated disorders. With 10-nucleotide random UMIs, 5'RACE was used to make the cDNA. TCRdb reanalysed the 5' RACE reads using MiXCR and keeps one entry per CDR3 protein. Among more than 20,000 distinct CDR3 sequences listed, less than 15% were seen once. The chain employs TRBV5-1 and TRBJ2-1, with 9 bases identical to TRBD1. This sequence originates from a female donor with HTLV-1-associated myelopathy (HAM/TSP). Input material: CD4+ T cells from blood. The CDR3 is CASSLDRGGYNEQFF. CDR3 DNA sequence: TGCGCCAGCAGCTTAGACAGGGGGGGATACAATGAGCAGTTCTTC. The full variable domain, with the rest looked up from reference TRBV5-1 and TRBJ2-1, is KAGVTQTPRYLIKTRGQQVTLSCSPISGHRSVSWYQQTPGQGLQFLFEYFSETQRNKGNFPGRFSGRQFSNSRSEMNVSTLELGDSALYLCASSLDRGGYNEQFFGPGTRLTVL.